This passage covers 10 T cell receptor beta chains from one sample sequenced in a study of T cell repertoires in cytomegalovirus infection. TCRdb analysed the reads with MiXCR anew, one entry per CDR3 protein. The sample has around 530,000 distinct CDR3 sequences; about a quarter are singletons. Sequenced sample: PBMCs. The receptors originated from a human donor in good health (CMV status not recorded). Some clones in this sample may be carry-over from other donors' samples.

V usage is TRBV18 and J usage is TRBJ1-1; 8 bases are shared with TRBD1. The CDR3 consists of 14 residues. V lost 4 bases to trimming and J lost 6 bases; unmatched junction nucleotides: 7. Germline-derived CDR1 and CDR2 are KGHSH and LQKENI. The chain's CDR3 is CASSLGWTGSEAFF. The DNA of the CDR3 is TGTGCCAGCTCACTTGGATGGACAGGGTCTGAAGCTTTCTTT.

This clonotype was observed a few times. V usage is TRBV10-3 and J usage is TRBJ2-4, with TRBD1 as a possible D gene (6 bases). The V and J ends lost 6 bases and 6 bases respectively, with 15 bases between them. CDR3 length: 14 residues. In germline, CDR1 is ENHRY, CDR2 SYGVKD. CDR3 sequence: CAISSQGWGNIQYF. CDR3 nucleotides: TGTGCCATCAGCTCACAGGGATGGGGAAACATTCAGTACTTC.

J is TRBJ2-2 and V is TRBV11-3, with a tentative D call TRBD1 (5 bases). Trimming pared 5 bases from V and 5 bases from J, leaving 15 bases between. The CDR3 consists of 15 residues. Per germline, CDR1 SGHNT and CDR2 YENEEA. CDR3 amino acids: CASSPFQTVTGELFF. CDR3 in DNA: TGTGCCAGCAGCCCATTCCAGACAGTTACCGGGGAGCTGTTTTTT.

This clonotype was seen a handful of times. This rearrangement joins TRBV29-1 to TRBJ1-1; possible D gene TRBD1, 6 bases. Germline assignment: CDR1 SQVTM and CDR2 ANQGSEA. The CDR3 consists of 11 residues. The V gene lost 4 bases and the J gene lost 7 bases, with 10 bases spanning the gap. CDR3 protein: CSVAGAVEAFF. Written as DNA, the CDR3 is TGCAGCGTTGCGGGGGCTGTTGAAGCTTTCTTT.

This clonotype was observed many times. The chain couples TRBV11-2 to TRBJ2-2; unclear D gene. Trimming took 1 base from V and 5 from J, leaving 5 bases between them. The germline CDR1 and CDR2 sequences are SGHAT and FQNNGV. The CDR3 loop spans 13 amino acids. CDR3 residues: CASSLGRTGELFF. CDR3 nucleotide sequence: TGTGCCAGCAGCTTAGGTAGAACCGGGGAGCTGTTTTTT.

CDR3 amino acids: CATGHPNTGELFF. The CDR3 coding sequence is TGTGCCACCGGGCACCCCAACACCGGGGAGCTGTTTTTT. The chain combines TRBV28 with TRBJ2-2; D unclear. Per germline, CDR1 MDHEN and CDR2 SYDVKM. V was pared by 10 bases and J by 2 bases, with 11 bases between. The CDR3 is made up of 13 amino acids.

V usage is TRBV7-3 and J usage is TRBJ2-2; TRBD2 matches 8 bases. The V and J ends lost 0 bases and 5 bases, in that order; junction bases with no gene match: 8. This CDR3 is 17 amino acids long. Germline V gene data show CDR1 as SGHTA and CDR2 as FQGTGA. CDR3 in DNA: TGTGCCAGCAGCTTAACGAGCGGGAGAGGAGGGACCGGGGAGCTGTTTTTT. As protein: CASSLTSGRGGTGELFF.

The V gene is TRBV19, the J gene TRBJ2-6; the D is unclear. The CDR3 covers 16 residues. V was clipped by 3 bases and J by 0 bases, with 9 bases between them. Germline V gene lookup returns CDR1 LNHDA and CDR2 SQIVND (reference sequence). The CDR3: CASSIQALSGANVLTF. CDR3 in DNA: TGTGCCAGTAGTATCCAGGCCCTCTCTGGGGCCAACGTCCTGACTTTC.

The V and J genes are TRBV12-3 or TRBV12-4 and TRBJ1-1; possible D gene TRBD1, 5 bases. The V and J ends lost 5 bases and 7 bases respectively, with 14 bases between them. The CDR3 runs to 13 residues. The CDR3 here is CASSLNTGLEAFF. The DNA for the CDR3 is TGTGCCAGCAGTCTGAACACAGGTCTTGAAGCTTTCTTT.

The chain recombines TRBV6-2 or TRBV6-3 with TRBJ2-2; 8 bases are a match to TRBD1. The CDR3 runs 17 residues. The J segment lost 5 bases and the V segment lost 2 bases, leaving 10 bases of the junction unmatched. CDR1 MNHEY and CDR2 SVGEGT come from the germline V gene. DNA for the CDR3: TGTGCCAGCAGTTACAGAGCCCAGGGGGCCTGGACCGGGGAGCTGTTTTTT. Its translation: CASSYRAQGAWTGELFF.